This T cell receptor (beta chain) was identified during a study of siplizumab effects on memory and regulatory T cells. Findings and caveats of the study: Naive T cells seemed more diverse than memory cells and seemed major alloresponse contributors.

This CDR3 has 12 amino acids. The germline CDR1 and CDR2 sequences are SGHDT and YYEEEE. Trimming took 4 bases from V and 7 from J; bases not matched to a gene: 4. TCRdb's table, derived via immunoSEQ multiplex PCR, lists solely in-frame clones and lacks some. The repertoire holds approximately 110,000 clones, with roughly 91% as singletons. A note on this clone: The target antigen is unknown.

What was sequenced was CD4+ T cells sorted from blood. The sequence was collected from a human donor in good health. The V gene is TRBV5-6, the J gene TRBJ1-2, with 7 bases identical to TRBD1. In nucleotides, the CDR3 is TGTGCCAGCAGCGTATACAGGGGTGGCTACACCTTC. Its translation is CASSVYRGGYTF.